This T cell receptor (beta chain) was recorded in a study of cytomegalovirus exposure and HLA in healthy donors. Study conclusions and caveats: Three chains linked to CMV were shown in vitro to be specific for CMV antigens. The authors assumed roughly uniform sequencing depth across donors for presence/absence analyses. An analysis that was carried out later associated 15,000 to 20,000 TCR beta sequences with HLA alleles at 0.05 false discovery rate.

About this clone itself: The antigen is unknown.

The CDR3 totals 20 residues. From germline, CDR1 is KGHSH and CDR2 LQKENI. This PCR relied on a set of 60 Vbeta primers and 13 Jbeta primers. Measured with immunoSEQ multiplex PCR; TCRdb has only the in-frame clones, and not every one. The ten top clones account for less than 4%, within a sample of 55,000 to 75,000 clones. The TCR comes from a male donor in good health and CMV-seronegative. This sequence joins TRBV18 and TRBJ2-7; 13 positions agree with TRBD2. The J call is in doubt because the DNA end fits TRBJ2-5 better. The specimen sequenced was PBMCs. CDR3 region: CASSPPVRAGLAGVQETQYF. In DNA, the CDR3 is TGTGCCAGCTCACCACCCGTCCGGGCAGGACTAGCGGGGGTCCAAGAGACCCAGTACTTC.